In this sample, the clone carrying this TCR beta chain turned up many times. Its specificity is unknown. In TCRdb, the 5' RACE reads were re-called with MiXCR into one record per CDR3 protein. The sample yields 400,000 to 500,000 distinct CDR3 sequences, approximately 17% seen once. This record comes from a study of identical twins. Notes on the study in general: Insertions ran lower in abundant cord blood beta clonotypes, though not in memory repertoires. Out-of-frame alpha sequences common to twins were enriched for low generation probability. Because invariant MAIT and iNKT cells could be present, zero-insertion analyses could be partly confounded.

Germline CDR1 SEHNR, CDR2 FQNEAQ (reference sequence). This CDR3 has 15 residues. Trimming took off 0 bases at V and 4 bases at J, with 12 bases between the two ends. The specimen was naive T cells sorted from blood. The chain links TRBV7-9 to TRBJ1-1; D gene ambiguous. The source is a man aged 45 to 65 in good health. CDR3 in DNA: TGTGCCAGCAGCTTAGCGAGGCAGATGAGCACTGAAGCTTTCTTT. This gives the protein CASSLARQMSTEAFF.